The 15 T cell receptor beta chains below were found in one sample sequenced in a study of blood T cell repertoires in COVID-19. Sequenced by immunoSEQ multiplex PCR; TCRdb stores in-frame clones only, minus some. The table shows about 480,000 clones, with 89% occurring only once. Sequenced input: peripheral blood. The receptors come from a man younger than 35 with COVID-19, enrolled during active disease.

This chain uses TRBV5-4 with TRBJ2-4, with 8 bases that match TRBD2. The V gene end was trimmed by 0 bases and the J gene end by 8 bases; junction bases not matched to a gene: 4. The germline gives CDR1 SGHNT, CDR2 YYREEE (reference sequence). The CDR3 spans 14 residues. The CDR3 coding sequence is TGTGCCAGCAGCTTGGCTGGCGGGGGGCACATTCAGTACTTC. Amino acids: CASSLAGGGHIQYF.

The table lists this clone with a count of one. The chain combines TRBV15 with TRBJ1-6; 7 bases map to TRBD1. The CDR3 consists of 16 residues. Germline V CDR1 and CDR2: LNHNV, YYDKDF (reference sequence). V lost 0 bases and J lost 13; bases outside the gene matches: 12. In DNA form, the CDR3 reads TGTGCCACCAGCAGAGAAACCCCGGGACAGAGAATGCCCCTCCACTTT. It encodes CATSRETPGQRMPLHF.

This clone showed up just once. The chain couples TRBV23-1 to TRBJ1-1; D gene unclear. TRBV23-1 qualifies as an ORF whose function is uncertain. The CDR3 runs to 16 residues. Trimming cost V 3 bases and J 1 base, with 15 bases left between them. The CDR3 DNA reads as TGCGCCAGCAGTCACCCGCCCCGGCCGGGGAACACTGAAGCTTTCTTT. Translation gives CASSHPPRPGNTEAFF.

This clone has only one observation. V gene TRBV7-3 combines with J gene TRBJ2-3, with 10 bases fitting TRBD1. Germline-derived CDR1 and CDR2 are SGHTA and FQGTGA. CDR3 length: 16 residues. Trimming removed 5 bases from V and 5 bases from J; junction bases left unmatched: 10. The CDR3 nucleotides read TGTGCCAGCAGCCCCACCCCGACAGGGGGCTTAGATACGCAGTATTTT. It encodes CASSPTPTGGLDTQYF.

The chain recombines TRBV3-1 (or the pseudogene TRBV3-2) with TRBJ1-1, with 8 bases lining up with TRBD1. The germline V gene encodes CDR1 LGHDT and CDR2 YNNKEL (reference sequence). The CDR3 is made up of 18 amino acids. With 3 bases clipped from V and 0 bases from J, the junction kept 12 bases outside the gene matches. DNA for the CDR3: TGTGCCAGCAGCCATCGATTGGGCGCAGGGGGCATGAACACTGAAGCTTTCTTT. Its translation is CASSHRLGAGGMNTEAFF.

V and J are TRBV19 and TRBJ2-1; TRBD2 matches 11 bases. J lost 3 bases, V lost 3 bases, and 4 bases had no gene match. Germline CDR1 and CDR2: LNHDA and SQIVND (reference sequence). The CDR3 spans 16 residues. The CDR3 DNA sequence: TGTGCCAGTAGTATCTTTCTAGCGGGAGGCTACAATGAGCAGTTCTTC. The encoded protein is CASSIFLAGGYNEQFF.

The chain carries TRBV7-8 and TRBJ1-3, with D maybe TRBD1 (5 bases). The CDR3 runs to 15 residues. Trimming took 5 bases from V and 0 from J, leaving 11 bases between them. CDR1 and CDR2 (germline): SGHVS, FQNEAQ. The CDR3 nucleotides read TGTGCCAGCAGCCCCAGGGCTAGCTCTGGAAACACCATATATTTT. Amino acid sequence: CASSPRASSGNTIYF.

The rearrangement joins TRBV2 to TRBJ2-1; D remains unclear. CDR3 length: 13 residues. The germline V gene encodes CDR1 SNHLY and CDR2 FYNNEI. V was clipped by 7 bases and J by 4 bases, with 11 bases between them. CDR3: CASNRELYNEQFF. The CDR3 DNA sequence: TGTGCCAGCAATCGAGAGCTTTACAATGAGCAGTTCTTC.

The V and J genes are TRBV9 and TRBJ1-3; D ambiguous. The V end was cut by 2 bases, the J end by 0 bases, with 9 bases between. The CDR3 is 15 amino acids. Germline V gene sequence: CDR1 SGDLS, CDR2 YYNGEE. The CDR3 sequence is CASSVDPNSGNTIYF. CDR3 DNA sequence: TGTGCCAGCAGCGTTGATCCTAACTCTGGAAACACCATATATTTT. Drawing the rest from reference TRBV9 and TRBJ1-3, the complete variable domain is DSGVTQTPKHLITATGQRVTLRCSPRSGDLSVYWYQQSLDQGLQFLIQYYNGEERAKGNILERFSAQQFPDLHSELNLSSLELGDSALYFCASSVDPNSGNTIYFGEGSWLTVV.

The chain has TRBV7-9 and TRBJ2-5, with unresolved D. The CDR3 has 13 residues. Germline V gene data show CDR1 as SEHNR and CDR2 as FQNEAQ (reference sequence). Trimming removed 5 bases at V and 3 bases at J, with 10 bases between. CDR3 sequence (DNA): TGTGCCAGCAGCACACTCCTAGAAGAGACCCAGTACTTC. It translates to CASSTLLEETQYF.

The chain couples TRBV7-9 to TRBJ1-3, with a tentative D call TRBD1 (5 bases). Germline V gene lookup returns CDR1 SEHNR and CDR2 FQNEAQ (reference sequence). The CDR3 covers 13 residues. The V end was cut by 5 bases, the J end by 2 bases, with 7 bases between. CDR3 sequence (DNA): TGTGCCAGCAGCGCCAGGGCTGGAAACACCATATATTTT. This codes for CASSARAGNTIYF.

The chain recombines TRBV9 with TRBJ1-2, with TRBD1 matching over 7 bases. V was pared by 3 bases and J by 8 bases, with 4 bases of the junction left unmatched. Germline-derived CDR1 and CDR2 are SGDLS and YYNGEE. The CDR3 sequence is 12 residues long. The CDR3 nucleotides are TGTGCCAGCAGCGCCCGACAGGGAGGCTACACCTTC. Its protein is CASSARQGGYTF. The variable domain in full, with the rest retrieved from reference TRBV9 and TRBJ1-2, is DSGVTQTPKHLITATGQRVTLRCSPRSGDLSVYWYQQSLDQGLQFLIQYYNGEERAKGNILERFSAQQFPDLHSELNLSSLELGDSALYFCASSARQGGYTFGSGTRLTVV.

Only one count was recorded for this clone. The rearrangement uses TRBV5-1 and TRBJ2-5, with a tentative D call TRBD1 (6 bases). V gave up 0 bases and J gave up 6 bases, with 12 bases separating them. Germline-derived CDR1 and CDR2 are SGHRS and YFSETQ. The CDR3 has 14 amino acids. CDR3 in DNA: TGCGCCAGCAGCTTGGTAGGCCAGGGGCAGACCCAGTACTTC. Its protein product is CASSLVGQGQTQYF. The full variable domain, with the rest looked up from reference TRBV5-1 and TRBJ2-5, is KAGVTQTPRYLIKTRGQQVTLSCSPISGHRSVSWYQQTPGQGLQFLFEYFSETQRNKGNFPGRFSGRQFSNSRSEMNVSTLELGDSALYLCASSLVGQGQTQYFGPGTRLLVL.

V usage is TRBV4-1 and J usage is TRBJ1-4, with TRBD1 matching 8 bases. The germline V gene encodes CDR1 MGHRA and CDR2 YSYEKL. The CDR3 runs 13 residues. V gave up 8 bases and J gave up 7 bases; unmatched junction bases: 6. The DNA for the CDR3 is TGCGCCAGCCAGACAGGGGAGGGTGAAAAACTGTTTTTT. As protein: CASQTGEGEKLFF.

V usage is TRBV5-6 and J usage is TRBJ2-5; 9 bases agree with TRBD2. The length of the CDR3 is 16 residues. Germline V gene lookup returns CDR1 SGHDT and CDR2 YYEEEE. V dropped 4 bases and J dropped 5; count of bases not matched to a gene: 12. The CDR3 sequence is CASSAGGLAGRETQYF. The CDR3 bases are TGTGCCAGCAGCGCCGGGGGCCTAGCGGGGAGGGAGACCCAGTACTTC.